The 29 T cell receptor beta chains below were found in one sample sequenced in a study of blood T cell repertoires in COVID-19 (TCRdb year 2020). Library generation was performed with the immunoSEQ multiplex PCR assay. This is the immuneACCESS table as TCRdb keeps it, with only in-frame sequences that have V and J called. A part of the clones is gone; compared with another copy, unresolved V genes explain less than half, and the rest is unexplained. The sample table contains fewer than 350,000 clones; only one count was recorded for roughly 90% of them. Clones ranked in the top ten supply around 6.8% of the sample. Sequencing was done on a sample of peripheral blood. These receptors were collected from a woman in her 30s with COVID-19, enrolled during active disease.

The gene calls are TRBV5-6 and TRBJ1-6; D is ambiguous. This CDR3 spans 15 amino acids. Trimming stripped 5 bases from V and 7 bases from J, with 16 bases between. CDR1 and CDR2 (germline): SGHDT, YYEEEE. This chain's CDR3 is CASRLDRQWNSPLHF. CDR3 nucleotides: TGTGCCAGCAGACTAGATAGACAATGGAATTCACCCCTCCACTTT.

The sample holds a few counts of this clone. The chain recombines TRBV10-1 with TRBJ2-1; 9 nucleotides agree with TRBD2. Per germline, CDR1 WNHNN and CDR2 SYGVQD (reference sequence). V trimming: 3 bases; J trimming: 4 bases; junction bases outside the gene matches: 4. This CDR3 is 15 amino acids long. CDR3 amino acids: CASSDGGRGYNEQFF. In nucleotides, the CDR3 is TGCGCCAGCAGTGATGGCGGGAGGGGTTACAATGAGCAGTTCTTC.

The chain employs TRBV12-3 or TRBV12-4 and TRBJ2-7; TRBD1 agrees at 7 bases. CDR3 length equals 12 residues. J lost 6 bases, V lost 7 bases, and 6 bases had no gene match. CDR3 in amino acids: CASISDRLEQYF. The CDR3 coding sequence is TGTGCCAGCATCTCGGACAGGCTCGAGCAGTACTTC.

The chain is built from TRBV28 and TRBJ1-5, with TRBD1 matching over 10 bases. Germline loops: CDR1 MDHEN, CDR2 SYDVKM. J lost 6 bases, V lost 2 bases, and 7 bases had no gene match. The CDR3 totals 16 residues. CDR3 loop: CASSLPGTGVPQPQHF. DNA for the CDR3: TGTGCCAGCAGTTTACCAGGGACAGGGGTTCCTCAGCCCCAGCATTTT.

The chain uses TRBV11-3 and TRBJ1-4; 7 positions match TRBD1. The V gene end was trimmed by 5 bases and the J gene end by 8 bases; junction bases not matched to a gene: 14. Germline lookup yields CDR1 SGHNT and CDR2 YENEEA. The CDR3 loop spans 16 amino acids. CDR3 protein: CASSPGAGGQREKLFF. Written as DNA, the CDR3 is TGTGCCAGCAGCCCTGGGGCGGGGGGACAGAGGGAAAAACTGTTTTTT.

This sequence joins TRBV6-5 and TRBJ1-3; 7 positions match TRBD1. Germline lookup yields CDR1 MNHEY and CDR2 SVGAGI. Trimming cost V 7 bases and J 4 bases; bases outside gene matches: 7. This CDR3 has 14 residues. CDR3 in amino acids: CASTADRVGNTIYF. The CDR3 bases are TGTGCCAGCACCGCCGACAGGGTCGGAAACACCATATATTTT.

The chain has TRBV27 and TRBJ2-3, with D tentatively TRBD2 (6 bases). Trimming removed 3 bases at V and 7 bases at J, with 14 bases between. The CDR3 is 14 residues long. Germline V gives CDR1 MNHEY, CDR2 SMNVEV (reference sequence). The CDR3 here is CASSLEGLLYTQYF. In DNA form, the CDR3 reads TGTGCCAGCAGTTTGGAGGGCCTTTTATATACGCAGTATTTT.

The V call is TRBV5-6, the J call TRBJ1-5; TRBD1 might be the D (5 bases). The V end was cut by 3 bases, the J end by 0 bases, with 10 bases between. CDR1 is SGHDT, CDR2 YYEEEE, per germline. The CDR3 totals 15 residues. In nucleotides, the CDR3 is TGTGCCAGCAGCTGGGGCCCTTATAGCAATCAGCCCCAGCATTTT. This sequence encodes CASSWGPYSNQPQHF.

The rearrangement joins TRBV7-6 to TRBJ2-7, with TRBD1 matching 7 bases. V dropped 5 bases and J dropped 2; count of bases not matched to a gene: 6. The CDR3 extends over 14 amino acids. Germline V gives CDR1 SGHVS, CDR2 FNYEAQ. Here the CDR3 reads CASSRVGTAYEQYF. The DNA of the CDR3 is TGTGCCAGCAGCCGGGTCGGGACAGCCTACGAGCAGTACTTC.

Notes on this clone: The sample holds other DNA sequences that translate to the same CDR3. The chain combines TRBV3-1 (or the pseudogene TRBV3-2) with TRBJ2-7; 7 positions match TRBD1. V shed 3 bases and J 4 bases; nucleotides not matched to a gene: 0. In germline, CDR1 is LGHDT, CDR2 YNNKEL (reference sequence). The CDR3 runs 12 residues. CDR3 amino acids: CASSQGQYEQYF. Here the CDR3 DNA reads TGTGCCAGCAGCCAGGGACAGTACGAGCAGTACTTC.

This clone was seen a single time. Other DNA sequences in this specimen translate into the identical CDR3. This rearrangement joins TRBV18 to TRBJ2-7, with 8 bases aligning to TRBD1. This CDR3 is built from 14 residues. The germline CDR1 and CDR2 sequences are KGHSH and LQKENI. V shed 2 bases and J 3 bases; nucleotides not matched to a gene: 3. CDR3 sequence: CASSPGTGVYEQYF. The CDR3 DNA sequence: TGTGCCAGCTCACCAGGGACAGGAGTCTACGAGCAGTACTTC. Drawing the rest from reference TRBV18 and TRBJ2-7, the complete variable domain is NAGVMQNPRHLVRRRGQEARLRCSPMKGHSHVYWYRQLPEEGLKFMVYLQKENIIDESGMPKERFSAEFPKEGPSILRIQQVVRGDSAAYFCASSPGTGVYEQYFGPGTRLTVT.

In DNA form, the CDR3 reads TGTGCCAGCAGTGACGCAGGTGGCTACACCTTC. Amino acid sequence: CASSDAGGYTF. The chain has TRBV6-4 and TRBJ1-2; D gene unclear. Per germline, CDR1 MRHNA and CDR2 SNTAGT. Trimming shortened V by 2 bases and J by 7 bases, and 5 bases separated the two germline ends. The CDR3 covers 11 residues.

The table lists this clone with a few counts. The V and J genes are TRBV4-2 and TRBJ2-7, with 8 bases aligning to TRBD1. Germline CDR1 is LGHNA and CDR2 is YNFKEQ. Losses at the gene ends were 3 bases for V and 2 bases for J; bases not matched to a gene: 6. This CDR3 is 15 amino acids long. For the CDR3, the DNA is TGTGCCAGCAGCCAGCTACAGGGGGTACCCTACGAGCAGTACTTC. Its translation is CASSQLQGVPYEQYF.

This chain joins TRBV19 and TRBJ1-1; D is undetermined. Germline values: CDR1 LNHDA, CDR2 SQIVND (reference sequence). This CDR3 has 13 residues. The V end lost 2 bases, the J end lost 5 bases, and 9 bases lay between the germline ends. Here the CDR3 reads CASSILMTTEAFF. The CDR3 DNA follows: TGTGCCAGTAGTATATTAATGACAACTGAAGCTTTCTTT.

This sequence joins TRBV6-6 and TRBJ1-5; TRBD1 matches 7 bases. Germline CDR1 and CDR2: MNHNY and SVGAGI (reference sequence). CDR3 length: 16 residues. V shed 0 bases, J shed 5 bases, and the junction held 7 bases outside the gene matches. DNA for the CDR3: TGTGCCAGCAGTTACTCTGCCAGGGGGAGTCATCAGCCCCAGCATTTT. Translating it yields CASSYSARGSHQPQHF.

The rearrangement uses TRBV25-1 and TRBJ2-1, with 8 bases lining up with TRBD1. V was clipped by 3 bases and J by 0 bases; unmatched bases: 10. CDR3 length: 18 amino acids. Germline V CDR1 and CDR2: MGHDK, SYGVNS. CDR3: CASSDAGGSIGSYNEQFF. For the CDR3, the DNA is TGTGCCAGCAGTGACGCAGGGGGCTCAATAGGCTCCTACAATGAGCAGTTCTTC.

The J gene is TRBJ1-2, the V gene TRBV12-3 or TRBV12-4; unclear D gene. This CDR3 comprises 11 residues. Trimming removed 6 bases from V and 5 bases from J, with 7 bases in between. The CDR3 region has the DNA TGTGCCAGCAGCCGGGGTTATGGCTACACCTTC. Amino acids: CASSRGYGYTF.

V gene TRBV6-5 combines with J gene TRBJ1-4, with D perhaps TRBD1 (5 bases). Per germline, CDR1 MNHEY and CDR2 SVGAGI. The CDR3 contains 14 residues. V was clipped by 6 bases and J by 1 base, with 9 bases between them. CDR3 coding DNA: TGTGCCAGCAGCCCCCAGGGAACTAATGAAAAACTGTTTTTT. It yields the protein CASSPQGTNEKLFF.

The chain carries TRBV5-6 and TRBJ2-2, with a possible D match to TRBD1 (6 bases). Trimming took off 0 bases at V and 5 bases at J, with 14 bases between the two ends. The CDR3 contains 16 residues. CDR1 is SGHDT, CDR2 YYEEEE, per germline. CDR3 sequence (DNA): TGTGCCAGCAGCTTGGACAGGGCGGTATGGACCGGGGAGCTGTTTTTT. Its translation is CASSLDRAVWTGELFF.

The chain joins TRBV3-1 (or the pseudogene TRBV3-2) to TRBJ2-7; maybe TRBD1 (6 bases). Deletions cut 4 bases from V and 3 bases from J, with 13 bases between. Germline V lookup: CDR1 LGHDT, CDR2 YNNKEL (reference sequence). CDR3 length equals 14 residues. Here the CDR3 reads CASSLPGHFYEQYF. The CDR3 DNA is TGTGCCAGCAGCCTCCCGGGACACTTCTACGAGCAGTACTTC.

This clone came up a few times. The chain employs TRBV5-1 and TRBJ2-7; D is possibly TRBD1 (6 bases). V lost 0 bases to trimming and J lost 6 bases, with 19 bases between them. Germline-derived CDR1 and CDR2 are SGHRS and YFSETQ. CDR3 size: 16 residues. CDR3 amino acids: CASSLATGKAVSEQYF. The CDR3 DNA follows: TGCGCCAGCAGCTTGGCCACAGGGAAGGCGGTATCCGAGCAGTACTTC. The full variable domain, completed using reference TRBV5-1 and TRBJ2-7, is KAGVTQTPRYLIKTRGQQVTLSCSPISGHRSVSWYQQTPGQGLQFLFEYFSETQRNKGNFPGRFSGRQFSNSRSEMNVSTLELGDSALYLCASSLATGKAVSEQYFGPGTRLTVT.

The CDR3 region has the DNA TGTGCCAGTAGTATAAGCGGGTACTCCTACGAGCAGTACTTC. Protein: CASSISGYSYEQYF. The chain links TRBV19 to TRBJ2-7; TRBD2 might be the D (6 bases). V gave up 2 bases and J gave up 0 bases, with 8 bases separating them. Germline CDR1 LNHDA, CDR2 SQIVND (reference sequence). The CDR3 is 14 residues long.

The chain joins TRBV5-1 to TRBJ1-4; D possibly corresponds to TRBD1 (5 bases). The CDR3 runs 15 residues. Germline-derived CDR1 and CDR2 are SGHRS and YFSETQ. The germline V and J ends were trimmed by 4 bases and 6 bases, with 16 bases remaining between them. CDR3 loop: CASSVDGQGDEKLFF. The DNA for the CDR3 is TGCGCCAGCAGCGTAGACGGGCAGGGCGATGAAAAACTGTTTTTT.

The chain carries TRBV2 and TRBJ2-1; the D gene is possibly TRBD2 (5 bases). The CDR3 runs 14 residues. Germline V gives CDR1 SNHLY, CDR2 FYNNEI. Between the trimmed V and J ends, which lost 8 bases and 2 bases, there was a span of 13 bases. CDR3 amino acids: CASARLITYNEQFF. CDR3 in DNA: TGTGCCAGCGCCCGACTAATCACCTACAATGAGCAGTTCTTC.

V and J are TRBV9 and TRBJ1-3; D gene ambiguous. CDR1 SGDLS and CDR2 YYNGEE come from the germline V gene. Trimming cost V 0 bases and J 4 bases, with 17 bases left between them. The CDR3 consists of 17 residues. CDR3 in DNA: TGTGCCAGCAGCGTAGCCGCAGGCCGGTCTACGGGAAACACCATATATTTT. Its protein product is CASSVAAGRSTGNTIYF.

Concerning this clone: Other DNA sequences in the sample encode the same CDR3. This rearrangement joins TRBV19 to TRBJ1-2; maybe TRBD1 (5 bases). CDR3 length: 13 amino acids. Germline CDR1 and CDR2: LNHDA and SQIVND (reference sequence). Trimming pared 1 base from V and 6 bases from J, leaving 9 bases between. As DNA, the CDR3 is TGTGCCAGTAGTATAGGGCAGGGTGATGGCTACACCTTC. Its protein is CASSIGQGDGYTF. The entire variable domain, with the rest obtained from reference TRBV19 and TRBJ1-2, is as follows: DGGITQSPKYLFRKEGQNVTLSCEQNLNHDAMYWYRQDPGQGLRLIYYSQIVNDFQKGDIAEGYSVSREKKESFPLTVTSAQKNPTAFYLCASSIGQGDGYTFGSGTRLTVV.

J is TRBJ1-1 and V is TRBV18; D is unresolved. This CDR3 has 16 amino acids. The V end was cut by 1 base, the J end by 1 base, with 13 bases between. Germline V CDR1 and CDR2: KGHSH, LQKENI. The CDR3 region is CASSPLDLGGNTEAFF. The CDR3 region has the DNA TGTGCCAGCTCACCACTAGATCTGGGAGGGAACACTGAAGCTTTCTTT.

The chain couples TRBV7-8 to TRBJ1-1, with D possibly being TRBD1 (6 bases). This CDR3 has 16 residues. Germline V gene sequence: CDR1 SGHVS, CDR2 FQNEAQ. The germline V and J ends were trimmed by 7 bases and 4 bases, with 22 bases remaining between them. CDR3 nucleotide sequence: TGTGCCAGCACCCGATTAGGGACAACCTCCCCCACTGAAGCTTTCTTT. Protein sequence: CASTRLGTTSPTEAFF.

The rearrangement joins TRBV19 to TRBJ1-2; weak D call: TRBD1 (6 bases). The CDR3 length is 17 residues. Trimming took 3 bases from V and 0 from J, leaving 17 bases between them. The germline gives CDR1 LNHDA, CDR2 SQIVND (reference sequence). In DNA form, the CDR3 reads TGTGCCAGTAGTATGGGGGATGGGACACCAGCTAACTATGGCTACACCTTC. This gives the protein CASSMGDGTPANYGYTF.